The clone carrying this T cell receptor delta chain was detected only a few times. This sample was included in a study of gamma-delta chains in newborns, infants, children. Looking at the study overall: Microbial exposure reportedly drives polyclonal innate γδ T cell expansion after birth.

TCRdb called clones anew from the reads with CATT. Counted here are about 9,200 delta-chain clones, roughly 20% occurring once; the ten biggest clones make up approximately 4%. The V segment lost 3 bases and the J segment 0 bases; nucleotides outside the gene matches: 13. CDR1 is GEAIGNYY, CDR2 EKD, per germline. The CDR3 is 20 amino acids. This receptor was obtained from a child who was a newborn, infant or young child, either healthy, febrile or measles-vaccinated (not recorded which). Specimen: blood. V gene TRDV2 combines with J gene TRDJ3; 7 nucleotides line up with TRDD3. The CDR3 DNA is TGTGCCTGTGACTCGATACACTGGGGTCCAAGCTCCTGGGACACCCGACAGATGTTTTTC. Protein sequence: CACDSIHWGPSSWDTRQMFF.